Listed here is a single T cell receptor (beta chain). Profiled with immunoSEQ multiplex PCR; TCRdb holds only in-frame clones, not every one. The sample lists under 200,000 clones; roughly 91% were seen once. This record comes from a study of blood T cell repertoires in COVID-19. Study details: Spain, Italy and the United States supplied samples that represented acute and convalescent COVID-19. T cells, B-cell-depleted T cells, or PBMCs provided the cDNA or gDNA that served as material.

The source is a man aged 45 to 65 who had recovered from COVID-19. The sample was peripheral blood.

The CDR3 coding sequence is TGCGCCAGCAGTACTAGCGGGAGCCTTAAAAACATTCAGTACTTC. It yields the protein CASSTSGSLKNIQYF. J is TRBJ2-4 and V is TRBV10-2, with 11 bases lining up with TRBD2. This CDR3 comprises 15 residues. CDR1 is WSHSY and CDR2 is SAAADI in the germline V gene. Trimming took 5 bases from V and 4 from J; bases not matched to a gene: 4.